This T cell receptor (beta chain) comes out of a study of cytomegalovirus exposure and HLA in healthy donors. The PCR made use of 60 Vbeta and 13 Jbeta primers. Here immunoSEQ multiplex PCR was the method, and the copy in TCRdb shows in-frame clones only, minus some. Of 150,000 to 200,000 clones listed, 80% to 90% are singletons. CDR1 is SGHAT and CDR2 is FQNNGV in the germline V gene. The CDR3 length is 15 residues. The V end lost 0 bases, the J end lost 2 bases, and 8 bases lay between the germline ends. This TCR derives from a girl aged 2-10 years in good health and CMV-seropositive. The sequenced sample was PBMCs. This chain links TRBV11-2 with TRBJ1-5, with D unclear. CDR3 sequence reads: CASSLDGEGNQPQHF. In DNA form, the CDR3 reads TGTGCCAGCAGCTTAGATGGGGAGGGCAATCAGCCCCAGCATTTT.